This is a list of T cell receptor beta chains from one sample in a study of cytomegalovirus exposure and HLA in healthy donors. TCRdb's copy holds only in-frame clones and misses some; the assay was immunoSEQ multiplex PCR. The sample includes about 140,000 clones, over 80% of them seen just once. The sample taken for sequencing was PBMCs. These receptors originate from a man between 18 and 35 years old in good health and CMV-seropositive. Both conserved end residues are part of each CDR3. Fields, in order: CDR3 protein, CDR3 DNA, J gene, CDR3 length, D gene, clone size, V gene. The D gene is left open where the match is weak. Not all rows give a size; the values are once, few, many and, for expanded clones, a class.

CDR3 protein: CASSRDQTGELFF
CDR3 DNA: TGTGCCAGCAGCCGGGATCAAACCGGGGAGCTGTTTTTT
J gene: TRBJ2-2
CDR3 length: 13
D gene: .
clone size: .
V gene: TRBV5-4

CDR3 protein: CASSDEGQNTQYF
CDR3 DNA: TGTGCCAGCAGTGACGAGGGCCAGAATACGCAGTATTTT
J gene: TRBJ2-3
CDR3 length: 13
D gene: .
clone size: .
V gene: TRBV25-1

CDR3 protein: CASGRNSNQPQHF
CDR3 DNA: TGTGCCAGCGGGAGGAATAGCAATCAGCCCCAGCATTTT
J gene: TRBJ1-5
CDR3 length: 13
D gene: .
clone size: .
V gene: TRBV6-6

CDR3 protein: CASSSRTGVREKLFF
CDR3 DNA: TGTGCCAGCAGCTCGCGGACAGGGGTTCGGGAAAAACTGTTTTTT
J gene: TRBJ1-4
CDR3 length: 15
D gene: TRBD1
clone size: .
V gene: TRBV13

CDR3 protein: CASSVSGQMDQPQHF
CDR3 DNA: TGCGCCAGCAGCGTGTCGGGACAAATGGACCAGCCCCAGCATTTT
J gene: TRBJ1-5
CDR3 length: 15
D gene: .
clone size: few
V gene: TRBV5-1

CDR3 protein: CASSLGVSGNTIYF
CDR3 DNA: TGTGCCAGCAGCCTGGGAGTATCTGGAAACACCATATATTTT
J gene: TRBJ1-3
CDR3 length: 14
D gene: .
clone size: .
V gene: TRBV2

CDR3 protein: CASSFEGANTEAFF
CDR3 DNA: TGCGCCAGCAGCTTCGAGGGGGCGAACACTGAAGCTTTCTTT
J gene: TRBJ1-1
CDR3 length: 14
D gene: TRBD1
clone size: .
V gene: TRBV5-1

CDR3 protein: CASSWDRGNQPQHF
CDR3 DNA: TGTGCCAGCAGTTGGGACAGGGGAAATCAGCCCCAGCATTTT
J gene: TRBJ1-5
CDR3 length: 14
D gene: TRBD1
clone size: .
V gene: TRBV6-6

CDR3 protein: CASRQGYEQYF
CDR3 DNA: TGTGCCAGCAGGCAGGGCTACGAGCAGTACTTC
J gene: TRBJ2-7
CDR3 length: 11
D gene: .
clone size: .
V gene: TRBV6-1

CDR3 protein: CASSLAGAPTVLPYEQYF
CDR3 DNA: TGTGCCAGCAGCTTAGCAGGAGCCCCGACCGTCCTACCTTACGAGCAGTACTTC
J gene: TRBJ2-7
CDR3 length: 18
D gene: .
clone size: .
V gene: TRBV7-9

CDR3 protein: CASNYRGLNTEAFF
CDR3 DNA: TGTGCCAGCAACTACAGGGGACTGAACACTGAAGCTTTCTTT
J gene: TRBJ1-1
CDR3 length: 14
D gene: TRBD1
clone size: .
V gene: TRBV2

CDR3 protein: CASSPTTGGNQPQHF
CDR3 DNA: TGCGCCAGCAGCCCAACGACAGGGGGCAATCAGCCCCAGCATTTT
J gene: TRBJ1-5
CDR3 length: 15
D gene: TRBD1
clone size: .
V gene: TRBV5-1

CDR3 protein: CASSRGQISGGYTF
CDR3 DNA: TGTGCCAGCAGTCGCGGACAGATATCGGGTGGCTACACCTTC
J gene: TRBJ1-2
CDR3 length: 14
D gene: .
clone size: .
V gene: TRBV6-6

CDR3 protein: CASSQEGGGGPEQYF
CDR3 DNA: TGCGCCAGCAGCCAAGAAGGAGGAGGGGGCCCCGAGCAGTACTTC
J gene: TRBJ2-7
CDR3 length: 15
D gene: .
clone size: .
V gene: TRBV4-1

CDR3 protein: CASSRTGSSEQYF
CDR3 DNA: TGTGCCAGCAGCAGGACAGGATCGTCCGAGCAGTACTTC
J gene: TRBJ2-7
CDR3 length: 13
D gene: TRBD1
clone size: .
V gene: TRBV25-1

CDR3 protein: CSVPGTGLNTEAFF
CDR3 DNA: TGCAGCGTCCCCGGGACAGGGCTGAACACTGAAGCTTTCTTT
J gene: TRBJ1-1
CDR3 length: 14
D gene: TRBD1
clone size: .
V gene: TRBV29-1